This is a list of T cell receptor beta chains from one sample in a study of CD8 T cells in ankylosing spondylitis. MiXCR was run by TCRdb on the 5' RACE reads, yielding one entry per CDR3 protein. The table records 450,000 to 550,000 distinct CDR3 sequences, approximately 5% of them present only once. Specimen: blood, either unsorted or a sorted T cell fraction (not recorded which). These receptor sequences come from a male donor with ankylosing spondylitis. Both conserved end residues are part of each CDR3. A D gene is named only where the DNA matches it firmly. Size is omitted from some rows. Given values are once, few, many or a class for expanded clones.

j_gene: TRBJ1-1; d_gene: NA; abundance: many; v_gene: TRBV12-3/TRBV12-4; CDR3nt: TGTGCCAGCAGCCGGGGGGTCACTGAAGCTTTCTTT; CDR3aa: CASSRGVTEAFF
j_gene: TRBJ2-2; d_gene: NA; abundance: many; v_gene: TRBV12-5; CDR3nt: TGTGCTAGTGGCCCCGACGACAAGAACACCGGGGAGCTGTTTTTT; CDR3aa: CASGPDDKNTGELFF
j_gene: TRBJ1-5; d_gene: TRBD1; abundance: NA; v_gene: TRBV20-1; CDR3nt: TGCAGTGGGATTCGCACTACAGGGGGGAGTTTTAGGGGCAATCAGCCCCAGCATTTT; CDR3aa: CSGIRTTGGSFRGNQPQHF
j_gene: TRBJ2-3; d_gene: TRBD2; abundance: many; v_gene: TRBV20-1; CDR3nt: TGCAGTGCTAGCCTCCCGACTAGCGGGTTCACAGATACGCAGTATTTT; CDR3aa: CSASLPTSGFTDTQYF
j_gene: TRBJ2-7; d_gene: NA; abundance: few; v_gene: TRBV24-1; CDR3nt: TGTGCCACCAGTGATTCAAAGACGGCAGGCTACGAGCAGTACTTC; CDR3aa: CATSDSKTAGYEQYF
j_gene: TRBJ2-5; d_gene: TRBD2; abundance: few; v_gene: TRBV12-3/TRBV12-4; CDR3nt: TGTGCCAGCAGTCCCTCGACTAGCGGGAGAGACCAAGAGACCCAGTACTTC; CDR3aa: CASSPSTSGRDQETQYF
j_gene: TRBJ2-2; d_gene: TRBD2; abundance: few; v_gene: TRBV20-1; CDR3nt: TGCAGTGTTACGCGGGAGTTCGACCCCACCGGGGAGCTGTTTTTT; CDR3aa: CSVTREFDPTGELFF
j_gene: TRBJ2-7; d_gene: NA; abundance: many; v_gene: TRBV12-3/TRBV12-4; CDR3nt: TGTGCCAGCAGCCCTGGAGGGGCGGGTCACGAGCAGTACTTC; CDR3aa: CASSPGGAGHEQYF
j_gene: TRBJ2-7; d_gene: NA; abundance: many; v_gene: TRBV5-1; CDR3nt: TGCGCCAGCAGCTTGGCCCCAGGTCGCACCGCCTACGAGCAGTACTTC; CDR3aa: CASSLAPGRTAYEQYF
j_gene: TRBJ2-1; d_gene: NA; abundance: many; v_gene: TRBV6-2/TRBV6-3; CDR3nt: TGTGCCAGCAATAACGGGGGGACAGGACAGTTCTTC; CDR3aa: CASNNGGTGQFF
j_gene: TRBJ2-3; d_gene: NA; abundance: many; v_gene: TRBV27; CDR3nt: TGTGCCAGCAGGAAAACAGATACGCAGTATTTT; CDR3aa: CASRKTDTQYF
j_gene: TRBJ2-7; d_gene: NA; abundance: many; v_gene: TRBV6-2/TRBV6-3; CDR3nt: TGTGCCAGCAGTTACAACGTGGGAGAGTACGAGCAGTACTTC; CDR3aa: CASSYNVGEYEQYF
j_gene: TRBJ1-1; d_gene: NA; abundance: many; v_gene: TRBV5-4; CDR3nt: TGTGCCAGCAGCTTGGGAAATTGGAGGACGGGCACTGAAGCTTTCTTT; CDR3aa: CASSLGNWRTGTEAFF
j_gene: TRBJ1-1; d_gene: NA; abundance: many; v_gene: TRBV5-1; CDR3nt: TGCGCCAGCAGTTTCCGGGTCGGGATCGACACTGAAGCTTTCTTT; CDR3aa: CASSFRVGIDTEAFF
j_gene: TRBJ1-1; d_gene: NA; abundance: many; v_gene: TRBV4-1; CDR3nt: TGCGCCAGCAGCCTCGGATTAGTCGGCACTGAAGCTTTCTTT; CDR3aa: CASSLGLVGTEAFF
j_gene: TRBJ1-1; d_gene: NA; abundance: many; v_gene: TRBV12-3/TRBV12-4; CDR3nt: TGTGCCAGCAGTACTAACGGTGGGTGGGGGGAAGCTTTCTTT; CDR3aa: CASSTNGGWGEAFF
j_gene: TRBJ1-2; d_gene: NA; abundance: many; v_gene: TRBV20-1; CDR3nt: TGCAGTGCTCGGGGCGTGGGCTACACCTTC; CDR3aa: CSARGVGYTF
j_gene: TRBJ2-1; d_gene: NA; abundance: many; v_gene: TRBV4-3; CDR3nt: TGCGCCAGCAGCCAAGATCTGGGCCCCCCCTACAATGAGCAGTTCTTC; CDR3aa: CASSQDLGPPYNEQFF
j_gene: TRBJ2-1; d_gene: TRBD2; abundance: many; v_gene: TRBV20-1; CDR3nt: TGCAGTACTCTAGCGGGTTACAATGAGCAGTTCTTC; CDR3aa: CSTLAGYNEQFF
j_gene: TRBJ2-7; d_gene: NA; abundance: NA; v_gene: TRBV27; CDR3nt: TGTGCCAGCGGTTTCGGGTACGAGCAGTACTTC; CDR3aa: CASGFGYEQYF
j_gene: TRBJ1-4; d_gene: NA; abundance: many; v_gene: TRBV4-3; CDR3nt: TGCGCCAGCAGCCGGGGGAGACGTGAAAAACTGTTTTTT; CDR3aa: CASSRGRREKLFF
j_gene: TRBJ2-3; d_gene: TRBD2; abundance: NA; v_gene: TRBV7-9; CDR3nt: TGTGCCATCGCGGGGGGAGGTACGCAGTATTTT; CDR3aa: CAIAGGGTQYF
j_gene: TRBJ2-7; d_gene: NA; abundance: NA; v_gene: TRBV27; CDR3nt: TGTGCCAGCAGTCCCCAGTGGGGTGGGGAGCAGTACTTC; CDR3aa: CASSPQWGGEQYF
j_gene: TRBJ2-1; d_gene: NA; abundance: many; v_gene: TRBV27; CDR3nt: TGTGCCAGCGGGAGAAGCGGCCACAATGAGCAGTTCTTC; CDR3aa: CASGRSGHNEQFF
j_gene: TRBJ2-3; d_gene: TRBD1; abundance: many; v_gene: TRBV6-1; CDR3nt: TGTGCCAGCAGTCCCGCTCTCAATTACAGGGGAACAGATACGCAGTATTTT; CDR3aa: CASSPALNYRGTDTQYF
j_gene: TRBJ2-7; d_gene: NA; abundance: many; v_gene: TRBV20-1; CDR3nt: TGCAGTGCTGGCCTGACGTGGGGCCGGGAGTACTTC; CDR3aa: CSAGLTWGREYF
j_gene: TRBJ2-4; d_gene: NA; abundance: few; v_gene: TRBV20-1; CDR3nt: TGCGGGGCGGTGATGGCCAAAAACATTCAGTACTTC; CDR3aa: CGAVMAKNIQYF
j_gene: TRBJ2-7; d_gene: NA; abundance: few; v_gene: TRBV7-9; CDR3nt: TGTGCCAGCAGCAACAACAGGTTAGGGGAGCAGTACTTC; CDR3aa: CASSNNRLGEQYF
j_gene: TRBJ2-7; d_gene: TRBD1; abundance: few; v_gene: TRBV7-8; CDR3nt: TGTGCCAGCAGCCCGACTTGGGACAGGCTGTACGAGCAGTACTTC; CDR3aa: CASSPTWDRLYEQYF
j_gene: TRBJ1-2; d_gene: TRBD1; abundance: few; v_gene: TRBV28; CDR3nt: TGTGCCAGCAGGGACAGGGGGCTCTATGGCTACACCTTC; CDR3aa: CASRDRGLYGYTF
j_gene: TRBJ2-6; d_gene: TRBD2; abundance: few; v_gene: TRBV24-1; CDR3nt: TGTGCCACCAGTGACGCCCTGGGGAGGGAAGGCCCTGGGGCCAACGTCCTGACTTTC; CDR3aa: CATSDALGREGPGANVLTF
j_gene: TRBJ2-3; d_gene: NA; abundance: many; v_gene: TRBV10-3; CDR3nt: TGTGCCATCAGTGAACAAGTTACAGATACGCAGTATTTT; CDR3aa: CAISEQVTDTQYF
j_gene: TRBJ2-6; d_gene: TRBD2; abundance: many; v_gene: TRBV4-3; CDR3nt: TGCGCCAGCAGCCAAGATGGGAGGGCCGGGGCCAACGTCCTGACTTTC; CDR3aa: CASSQDGRAGANVLTF
j_gene: TRBJ2-1; d_gene: TRBD2; abundance: many; v_gene: TRBV7-3; CDR3nt: TGTGCCAGCAGCTTATCCCTAGCGGGGACGTTTCATGAGCAGTTCTTC; CDR3aa: CASSLSLAGTFHEQFF
j_gene: TRBJ2-2; d_gene: NA; abundance: many; v_gene: TRBV4-1; CDR3nt: TGCGCCAGCAGCCAATTTAGCGCCGGGGAGCTGTTTTTT; CDR3aa: CASSQFSAGELFF
j_gene: TRBJ2-1; d_gene: TRBD1; abundance: many; v_gene: TRBV29-1; CDR3nt: TGCAGCGTTCTGGGGGTCGGACAGGGTTATTTGAGCTCCTACAATGAGCAGTTCTTC; CDR3aa: CSVLGVGQGYLSSYNEQFF
j_gene: TRBJ1-3; d_gene: NA; abundance: many; v_gene: TRBV7-2; CDR3nt: TGTGCCAGCAGCTTAGCAGGCCCCGGAAACACCATATATTTT; CDR3aa: CASSLAGPGNTIYF
j_gene: TRBJ1-2; d_gene: NA; abundance: many; v_gene: TRBV15; CDR3nt: TGTGCCACCAGCAAGACCCTCCGGACGGAAAACTATGGCTACACCTTC; CDR3aa: CATSKTLRTENYGYTF
j_gene: TRBJ1-6; d_gene: NA; abundance: many; v_gene: TRBV27; CDR3nt: TGTGCCAGCAGTTTAGGGCAGGGTCTTACCACCCTCCACTTT; CDR3aa: CASSLGQGLTTLHF
j_gene: TRBJ2-3; d_gene: NA; abundance: many; v_gene: TRBV12-3/TRBV12-4; CDR3nt: TGTGCCAGCAGTTCGCATACCAGGGGTACGCAGTATTTT; CDR3aa: CASSSHTRGTQYF
j_gene: TRBJ2-5; d_gene: TRBD2; abundance: many; v_gene: TRBV6-5; CDR3nt: TGTGCCAGCAGTTACTCGCTGGGGGGGGGAGAGACCCAGTACTTC; CDR3aa: CASSYSLGGGETQYF
j_gene: TRBJ1-1; d_gene: NA; abundance: many; v_gene: TRBV4-3; CDR3nt: TGCGCCAGCAGCCAAGATCATTTGGGGGGTACTGAAGCTTTCTTT; CDR3aa: CASSQDHLGGTEAFF
j_gene: TRBJ1-6; d_gene: TRBD1; abundance: many; v_gene: TRBV12-3/TRBV12-4; CDR3nt: TGTGCCAGCAGCCCGACAGGGGGCCTTTCACCCCTCCACTTT; CDR3aa: CASSPTGGLSPLHF
j_gene: TRBJ1-2; d_gene: TRBD1; abundance: many; v_gene: TRBV6-6; CDR3nt: TGTGCCAGCAGGGGACAGAGCGACGGCTACACCTTC; CDR3aa: CASRGQSDGYTF
j_gene: TRBJ1-1; d_gene: TRBD1; abundance: many; v_gene: TRBV29-1; CDR3nt: TGCAGCGTCTGGACAGGAGGGTATACTGAAGCTTTCTTT; CDR3aa: CSVWTGGYTEAFF
j_gene: TRBJ2-3; d_gene: NA; abundance: NA; v_gene: TRBV7-2; CDR3nt: TGTGCCAGCAGCTTAATGTTTAGCACAGATACGCAGTATTTT; CDR3aa: CASSLMFSTDTQYF
j_gene: TRBJ2-1; d_gene: NA; abundance: many; v_gene: TRBV7-2; CDR3nt: TGTGCCAGCAGCTTAGACAGCTCTCCGTGGAATGAGCAGTTCTTC; CDR3aa: CASSLDSSPWNEQFF
j_gene: TRBJ2-1; d_gene: NA; abundance: many; v_gene: TRBV5-1; CDR3nt: TGCGCCAGCAGCTTGGCCGTCTCCCCTGAGCAGTTCTTC; CDR3aa: CASSLAVSPEQFF
j_gene: TRBJ2-3; d_gene: NA; abundance: NA; v_gene: TRBV18; CDR3nt: TGTGCCAGCTCACAGCGGAACCCCCCCGATACGCAGTATTTT; CDR3aa: CASSQRNPPDTQYF
j_gene: TRBJ2-3; d_gene: TRBD2; abundance: NA; v_gene: TRBV5-1; CDR3nt: TGCGCCAGCAGCTTGGCCGGGACTAGCGGGAGAAATACGCAGTATTTT; CDR3aa: CASSLAGTSGRNTQYF
j_gene: TRBJ2-7; d_gene: TRBD1; abundance: many; v_gene: TRBV20-1; CDR3nt: TGCAGTGCTAGAGTACCTCAGGGGGTGTACTACGAGCAGTACTTC; CDR3aa: CSARVPQGVYYEQYF
j_gene: TRBJ1-3; d_gene: NA; abundance: many; v_gene: TRBV7-2; CDR3nt: TGTGCCAGCAGCTACCAGCCTGGAAACACCATATATTTT; CDR3aa: CASSYQPGNTIYF
j_gene: TRBJ2-7; d_gene: NA; abundance: many; v_gene: TRBV20-1; CDR3nt: TGCAGTGCTAGAGATTCCCAGGGACTCGAGCAGTACTTC; CDR3aa: CSARDSQGLEQYF
j_gene: TRBJ1-5; d_gene: TRBD1; abundance: NA; v_gene: TRBV29-1; CDR3nt: TGCAGCGGGCAGACAGGGGTCGATCAGCCCCAGCATTTT; CDR3aa: CSGQTGVDQPQHF
j_gene: TRBJ2-7; d_gene: NA; abundance: many; v_gene: TRBV5-1; CDR3nt: TGCGCCAGCAGCGCGCAGGGATTCCGCTACGAGCAGTACTTC; CDR3aa: CASSAQGFRYEQYF
j_gene: TRBJ2-1; d_gene: TRBD2; abundance: many; v_gene: TRBV4-3; CDR3nt: TGCGCCAGCAGCCCGAGGACTAGTGAGTGGGATGAGCAGTTCTTC; CDR3aa: CASSPRTSEWDEQFF
j_gene: TRBJ1-2; d_gene: TRBD1; abundance: few; v_gene: TRBV7-2; CDR3nt: TGTGCCAGCAGCGCTCGACAGGGAGACGATGGCTACACCTTC; CDR3aa: CASSARQGDDGYTF
j_gene: TRBJ1-6; d_gene: NA; abundance: many; v_gene: TRBV20-1; CDR3nt: TGCAGTGCTAGAGAAGGGGTTCTCACCCTCCACTTT; CDR3aa: CSAREGVLTLHF
j_gene: TRBJ1-1; d_gene: NA; abundance: once; v_gene: TRBV3-1; CDR3nt: TGTGCCAGCAGCCCCGTTGGGGTGAACACTGAAGCTTTCTTT; CDR3aa: CASSPVGVNTEAFF